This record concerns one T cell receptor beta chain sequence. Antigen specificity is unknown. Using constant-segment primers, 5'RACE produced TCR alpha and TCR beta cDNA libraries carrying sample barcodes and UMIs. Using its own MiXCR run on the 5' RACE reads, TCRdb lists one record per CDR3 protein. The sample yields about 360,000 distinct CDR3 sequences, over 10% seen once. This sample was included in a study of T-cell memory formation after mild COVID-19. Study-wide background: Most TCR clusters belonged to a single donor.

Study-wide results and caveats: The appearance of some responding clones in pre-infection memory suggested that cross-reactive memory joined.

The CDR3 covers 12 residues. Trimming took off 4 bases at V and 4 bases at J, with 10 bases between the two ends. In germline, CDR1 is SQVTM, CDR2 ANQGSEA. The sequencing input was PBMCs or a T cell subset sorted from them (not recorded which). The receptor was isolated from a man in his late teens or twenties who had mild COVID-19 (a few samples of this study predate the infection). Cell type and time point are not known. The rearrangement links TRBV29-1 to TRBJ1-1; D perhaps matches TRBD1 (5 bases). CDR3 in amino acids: CSVVRGVTEAFF. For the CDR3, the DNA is TGCAGCGTTGTGCGAGGGGTCACTGAAGCTTTCTTT.